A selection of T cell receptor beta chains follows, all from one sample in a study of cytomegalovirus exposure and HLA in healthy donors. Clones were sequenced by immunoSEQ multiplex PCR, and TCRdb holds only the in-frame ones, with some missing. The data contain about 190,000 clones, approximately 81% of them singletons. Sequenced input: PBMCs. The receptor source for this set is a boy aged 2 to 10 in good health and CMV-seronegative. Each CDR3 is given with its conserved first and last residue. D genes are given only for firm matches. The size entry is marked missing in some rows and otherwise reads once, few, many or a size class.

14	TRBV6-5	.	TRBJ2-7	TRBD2	CASSYFRLALEQYF	TGTGCCAGCAGTTACTTTCGACTAGCCCTCGAGCAGTACTTC
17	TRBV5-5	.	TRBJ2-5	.	CASSLAWAGLNQETQYF	TGTGCCAGCAGCTTGGCCTGGGCAGGGCTAAACCAAGAGACCCAGTACTTC
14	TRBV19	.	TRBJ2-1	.	CASSIRGSYNEQFF	TGTGCCAGTAGTATAAGGGGGTCCTACAATGAGCAGTTCTTC
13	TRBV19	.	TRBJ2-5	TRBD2	CASAGTRQETQYF	TGTGCCAGCGCCGGGACTAGACAAGAGACCCAGTACTTC
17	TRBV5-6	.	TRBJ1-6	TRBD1	CASSLTGRGRRNSPLHF	TGTGCCAGCAGCTTGACCGGCAGGGGGCGGCGGAATTCACCCCTCCACTTT
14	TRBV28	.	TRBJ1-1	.	CASSFLQGLTEAFF	TGTGCCAGCAGTTTCCTACAGGGTCTAACTGAAGCTTTCTTT
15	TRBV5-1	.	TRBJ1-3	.	CASSLGQAFGNTIYF	TGCGCCAGCAGCTTGGGACAGGCTTTCGGAAACACCATATATTTT
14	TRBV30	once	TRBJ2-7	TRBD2	CAWSVAGVGYEQYF	TGTGCCTGGAGTGTGGCGGGAGTAGGATACGAGCAGTACTTC
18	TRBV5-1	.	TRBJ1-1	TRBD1	CASSRQPGTGGSGTEAFF	TGCGCCAGCAGCCGACAGCCCGGGACAGGGGGCTCCGGCACTGAAGCTTTCTTT
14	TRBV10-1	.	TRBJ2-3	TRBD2	CASSELADTDTQYF	TGCGCCAGCAGTGAACTAGCGGACACAGATACGCAGTATTTT
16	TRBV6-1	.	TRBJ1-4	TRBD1	CASSEYRGATNEKLFF	TGTGCCAGCAGTGAATACAGGGGGGCGACTAATGAAAAACTGTTTTTT
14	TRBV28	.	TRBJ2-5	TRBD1	CASSLIDREETQYF	TGTGCCAGCAGTTTAATCGACAGGGAAGAGACCCAGTACTTC
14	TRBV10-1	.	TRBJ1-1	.	CASSRSGGNTEAFF	TGCGCCAGCAGTCGGTCCGGGGGGAACACTGAAGCTTTCTTT
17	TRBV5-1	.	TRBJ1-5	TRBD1	CASTGDSSSYSNQPQHF	TGCGCCAGCACTGGGGACAGTTCTAGCTATAGCAATCAGCCCCAGCATTTT
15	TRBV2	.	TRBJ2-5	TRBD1	CASSWDRGKQETQYF	TGTGCCAGCAGCTGGGACAGGGGAAAACAAGAGACCCAGTACTTC
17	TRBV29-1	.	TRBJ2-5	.	CSVVYRGGKGPEETQYF	TGCAGCGTTGTGTACAGGGGGGGGAAGGGACCCGAAGAGACCCAGTACTTC
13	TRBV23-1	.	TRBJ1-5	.	CASSQSKNRARHF	TGCGCCAGCAGTCAATCGAAAAACAGGGCCCGGCATTTT
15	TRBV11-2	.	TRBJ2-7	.	CASSPSPRVLYERYF	TGTGCCAGCAGCCCTAGTCCCCGGGTACTCTACGAGCGGTACTTC
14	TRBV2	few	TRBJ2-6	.	CASSALSGANVLTF	TGTGCCAGCAGTGCTCTTTCTGGGGCCAACGTCCTGACTTTC
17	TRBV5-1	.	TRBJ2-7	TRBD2	CASSRTSGRTTSYEQYF	TGCGCCAGCAGCCGGACTAGCGGGAGGACTACTTCCTACGAGCAGTACTTC
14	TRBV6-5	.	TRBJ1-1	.	CASSYSWANTEAFF	TGTGCCAGCAGTTACTCCTGGGCGAACACTGAAGCTTTCTTT
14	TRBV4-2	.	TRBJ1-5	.	CASSQVVGDQPQHF	TGTGCCAGCAGCCAAGTAGTAGGGGATCAGCCCCAGCATTTT
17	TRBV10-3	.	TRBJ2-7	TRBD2	CAITDQGTSGSPYEQYF	TGTGCCATCACTGACCAAGGGACTAGCGGGAGCCCCTACGAGCAGTACTTC